These 9 T cell receptor beta chains were all obtained from the same sample, sequenced in a study of T cell responses to AZD1222 COVID-19 vaccine. The assay was immunoSEQ multiplex PCR, and TCRdb's table has in-frame clones only and misses some. This sample has some 150,000 clones, with around 93% found just once. This specimen consisted of peripheral blood, obtained on day 0 of AZD1222 vaccination. These receptors originate from an adult in good health.

To note about this clone: The sample has other DNA sequences that encode this CDR3 too. V is TRBV12-3 or TRBV12-4 and J is TRBJ2-5; D is uncertain. CDR3 size: 11 residues. The V end was cut by 4 bases, the J end by 5 bases, with 5 bases between. The CDR3 bases are TGTGCCAGCAGTTCTGGGGAGACCCAGTACTTC. Amino acid sequence: CASSSGETQYF.

This clone was seen a single time. The rearrangement joins TRBV6-4 to TRBJ2-7; tentative D call: TRBD1 (5 bases). From germline, CDR1 is MRHNA and CDR2 SNTAGT. The CDR3 loop spans 13 amino acids. Trimming stripped 5 bases from V and 2 bases from J, with 10 bases between. The CDR3 here is CASSPMTAYEQYF. The CDR3, as DNA: TGTGCCAGCAGTCCAATGACAGCCTACGAGCAGTACTTC.

The chain couples TRBV7-2 to TRBJ2-3; the D is unclear. The CDR3 is made up of 19 amino acids. V lost 5 bases and J lost 6, with 30 bases in between. The V gene's germline CDR1 is SGHTA and CDR2 FQGNSA. DNA of the CDR3: TGTGCCAGCAGCCCCAAATGGTATCCTAGTGGGTTGTCCGCGGATACGCAGTATTTT. Amino acids: CASSPKWYPSGLSADTQYF.

V is TRBV7-2 and J is TRBJ2-7; D may be TRBD2 (5 bases). Germline V gene data show CDR1 as SGHTA and CDR2 as FQGNSA. V lost 5 bases and J lost 7, with 9 bases in between. This CDR3 has 11 amino acids. CDR3 sequence (DNA): TGTGCCAGCAGCCAAACTAGAGAGCAGTACTTC. It is translated as CASSQTREQYF.

The rearrangement uses TRBV4-1 and TRBJ1-5; possible D gene TRBD1, 5 bases. Per the germline V gene, CDR1 is MGHRA and CDR2 is YSYEKL. The CDR3 spans 12 residues. The V and J ends lost 2 bases and 6 bases respectively, with 5 bases between them. CDR3 in DNA: TGCGCCAGCAGCCAACAGGGTCAGCCCCAGCATTTT. This encodes CASSQQGQPQHF.

The genes are TRBV2 and TRBJ2-1, with D possibly TRBD2 on 5 matching bases. In germline, CDR1 is SNHLY, CDR2 FYNNEI. The length of the CDR3 is 13 residues. V shed 2 bases and J shed 4 bases, with 6 bases lying between them. CDR3 loop: CASSERGYNEQFF. The CDR3 nucleotides are TGTGCCAGCAGTGAACGGGGTTACAATGAGCAGTTCTTC.

This clone was seen a few times. The chain uses TRBV28 and TRBJ1-1; D is ambiguous. The CDR3 runs 13 residues. Trimming took off 4 bases at V and 0 bases at J, with 6 bases between the two ends. Germline-derived CDR1 and CDR2 are MDHEN and SYDVKM. CDR3 residues: CASSSWMNTEAFF. The CDR3 coding sequence is TGTGCCAGCAGTTCCTGGATGAACACTGAAGCTTTCTTT.

J is TRBJ1-4 and V is TRBV5-1; no clear D gene. Looked up from germline, CDR1 is SGHRS and CDR2 is YFSETQ. V was trimmed by 4 bases and J by 8 bases, leaving 15 bases between them. This CDR3 is 14 amino acids long. CDR3 loop: CASSHNVVGEKLFF. The CDR3 bases are TGCGCCAGCAGCCACAACGTGGTGGGCGAAAAACTGTTTTTT.

The V and J genes are TRBV6-5 and TRBJ2-1; 7 nucleotides align to TRBD2. This CDR3 has 12 amino acids. The germline V gene encodes CDR1 MNHEY and CDR2 SVGAGI. The junction had 4 bases not matched to a gene; V was cut back by 5 bases and J by 9 bases. The CDR3 loop reads CASSRTGGEQFF. CDR3 sequence (DNA): TGTGCCAGCAGTCGGACGGGAGGTGAGCAGTTCTTC.